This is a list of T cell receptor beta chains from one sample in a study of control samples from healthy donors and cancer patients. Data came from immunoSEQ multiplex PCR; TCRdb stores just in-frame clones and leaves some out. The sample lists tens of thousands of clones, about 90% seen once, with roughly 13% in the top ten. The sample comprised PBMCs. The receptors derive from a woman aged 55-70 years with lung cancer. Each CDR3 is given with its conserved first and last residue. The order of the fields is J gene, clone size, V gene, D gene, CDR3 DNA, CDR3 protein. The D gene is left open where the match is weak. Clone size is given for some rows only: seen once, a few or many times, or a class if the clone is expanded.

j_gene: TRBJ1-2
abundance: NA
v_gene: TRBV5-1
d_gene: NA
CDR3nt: TGCGCCAGCAGCTTGGGTCAGGGTGAAGGCTACACCTTC
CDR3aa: CASSLGQGEGYTF

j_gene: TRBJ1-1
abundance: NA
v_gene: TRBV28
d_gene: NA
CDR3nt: TGTGCCAGCAGTTTTCCCCTGAACACTGAAGCTTTCTTT
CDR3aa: CASSFPLNTEAFF

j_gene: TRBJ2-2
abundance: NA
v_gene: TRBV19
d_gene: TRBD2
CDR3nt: TGTGCCAGTAGTGTCCTCGGGGGGACCGGGGAGCTGTTTTTT
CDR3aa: CASSVLGGTGELFF

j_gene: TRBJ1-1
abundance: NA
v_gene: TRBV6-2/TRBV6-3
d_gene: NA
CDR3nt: TGTGCCAGCAGTTACTCGGGGGGGCGGGATGAAGCTTTCTTT
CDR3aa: CASSYSGGRDEAFF

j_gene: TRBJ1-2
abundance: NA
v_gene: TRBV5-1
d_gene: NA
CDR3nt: TGCGCCAGCAGCTACCTCGGGGGAAACTATGGCTACACCTTC
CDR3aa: CASSYLGGNYGYTF

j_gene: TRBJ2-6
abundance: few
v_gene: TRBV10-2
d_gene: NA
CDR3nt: TGCGCCAGCAGTGATCTCGGGACTGGGGCCAACGTCCTGACTTTC
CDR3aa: CASSDLGTGANVLTF

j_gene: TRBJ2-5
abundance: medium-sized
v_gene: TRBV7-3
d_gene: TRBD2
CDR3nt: TGTGCCAGCAGCCCGGGACTAGCGGGAGCACGAGAGACCCAGTACTTC
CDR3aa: CASSPGLAGARETQYF

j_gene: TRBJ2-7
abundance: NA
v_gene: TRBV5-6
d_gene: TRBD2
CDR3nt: TGTGCCAGCAGCTTGGTTCTAGCGGGAGGGGAAGAGCAGTACTTC
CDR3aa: CASSLVLAGGEEQYF

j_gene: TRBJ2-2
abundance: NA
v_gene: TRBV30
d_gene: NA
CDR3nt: TGTGCCTGGAGTGTGAAGGGAGCAACCGGGGAGCTGTTTTTT
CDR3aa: CAWSVKGATGELFF

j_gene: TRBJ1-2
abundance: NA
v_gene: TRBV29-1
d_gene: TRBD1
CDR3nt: TGCAGCGTTGAGAAGGGGGCCGGGAGTGGCTACACCTTC
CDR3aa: CSVEKGAGSGYTF

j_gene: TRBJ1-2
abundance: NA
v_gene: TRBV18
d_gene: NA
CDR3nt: TGTGCCAGCTCACCGGCCCCGTCGGCCCTGAGCTACACCTTC
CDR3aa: CASSPAPSALSYTF

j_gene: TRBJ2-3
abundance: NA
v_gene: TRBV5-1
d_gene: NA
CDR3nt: TGCGCCAGCTCCCTTACGCGGGCGCACACAGATACGCAGTATTTT
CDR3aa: CASSLTRAHTDTQYF

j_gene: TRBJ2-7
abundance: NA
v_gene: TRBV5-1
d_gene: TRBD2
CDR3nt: TGCGCCAGCAGCTCTACTGCGGGAGGCTCCCTCGGGGAGCAGTACTTC
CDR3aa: CASSSTAGGSLGEQYF

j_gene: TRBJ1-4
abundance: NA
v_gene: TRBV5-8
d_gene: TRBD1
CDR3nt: TGTGCCAGCAGCTTGGTGACAGGGAGTGAAAAACTGTTTTTT
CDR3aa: CASSLVTGSEKLFF

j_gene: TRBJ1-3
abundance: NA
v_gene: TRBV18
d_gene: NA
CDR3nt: TGTGCCAGCTCACCACCGACAAACTCTGGAAACACCATATATTTT
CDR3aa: CASSPPTNSGNTIYF

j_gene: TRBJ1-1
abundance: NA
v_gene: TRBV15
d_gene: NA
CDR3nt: TGTGCCACCAGCAGAGATCGGGCAGGGCCCCGGGAGAACACTGAAGCTTTCTTT
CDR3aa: CATSRDRAGPRENTEAFF

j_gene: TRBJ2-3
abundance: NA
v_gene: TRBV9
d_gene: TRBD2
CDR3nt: TGTGCCAGCAGCCTAGCGGGAGGCACAGATACGCAGTATTTT
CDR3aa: CASSLAGGTDTQYF

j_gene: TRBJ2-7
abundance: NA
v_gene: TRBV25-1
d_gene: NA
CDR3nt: TGTGCCAGCAGTCTACCCAGGGCTCCCTACGAGCAGTACTTC
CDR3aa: CASSLPRAPYEQYF

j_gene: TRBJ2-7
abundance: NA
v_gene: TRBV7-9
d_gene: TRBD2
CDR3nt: TGTGCCAGCAGCTCGAGGGGACTAGCCTACGAGCAGTACTTC
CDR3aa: CASSSRGLAYEQYF

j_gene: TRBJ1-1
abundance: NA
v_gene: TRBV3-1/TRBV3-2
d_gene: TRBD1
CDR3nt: TGTGCCAGCAGCCGGGGGGACAGTGAAGCTTTCTTT
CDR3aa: CASSRGDSEAFF

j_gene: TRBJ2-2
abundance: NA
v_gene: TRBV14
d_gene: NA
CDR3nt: TGTGCCAGCAGCCACCTCGGCGTCACCGGGGAGCTGTTTTTT
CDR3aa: CASSHLGVTGELFF

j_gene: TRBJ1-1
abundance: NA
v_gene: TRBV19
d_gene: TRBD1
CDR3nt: TGTGCCAGTAGTGCACAGGGGGCGCGGGGCACTGAAGCTTTCTTT
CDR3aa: CASSAQGARGTEAFF

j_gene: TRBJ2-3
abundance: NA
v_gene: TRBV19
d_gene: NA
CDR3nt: TGTGCCAGTAGCCCCCGCAGCCCCACAGATACGCAGTATTTT
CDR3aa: CASSPRSPTDTQYF

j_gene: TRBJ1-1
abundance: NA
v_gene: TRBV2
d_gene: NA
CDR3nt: TGTGCCAGCAGTGAAAGTGGTCAGGGAAACACTGAAGCTTTCTTT
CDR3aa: CASSESGQGNTEAFF

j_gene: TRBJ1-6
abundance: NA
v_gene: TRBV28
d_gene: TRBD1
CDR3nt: TGTGCCAGCAGACCACCCGTACTCGGACAGGGTAGTTTCAATTCACCCCTCCACTTT
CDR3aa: CASRPPVLGQGSFNSPLHF

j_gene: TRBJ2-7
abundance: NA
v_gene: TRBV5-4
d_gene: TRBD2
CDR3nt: TGTGCCAGCAGCTTGGTGCTAGCGGGAGGGGGCGAGCAGTACTTC
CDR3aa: CASSLVLAGGGEQYF

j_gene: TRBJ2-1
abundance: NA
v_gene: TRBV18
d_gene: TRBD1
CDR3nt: TGTGCCAGCTCGAACAGGGGCTCCTACAATGAGCAGTTCTTC
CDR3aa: CASSNRGSYNEQFF

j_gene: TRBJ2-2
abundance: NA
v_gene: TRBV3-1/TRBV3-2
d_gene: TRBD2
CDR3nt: TGTGCCAGCAACTCGAGGCTAGCGGGGTACACCGGGGAGCTGTTTTTT
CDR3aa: CASNSRLAGYTGELFF

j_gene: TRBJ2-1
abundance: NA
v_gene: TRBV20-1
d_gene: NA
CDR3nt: TGCAGTGCTAGAACCTCTGGAAAGCAGTTCTTC
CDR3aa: CSARTSGKQFF

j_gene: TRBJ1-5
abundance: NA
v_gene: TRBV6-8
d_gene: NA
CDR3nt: TGTGCCAGCAGCCCGGGAGTTTGGGGACACAATCAGCCCCAGCATTTT
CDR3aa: CASSPGVWGHNQPQHF

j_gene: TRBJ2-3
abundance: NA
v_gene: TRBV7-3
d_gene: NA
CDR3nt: TGTGCCAGCAGCCGAGGGACTTGGGGTGGAGCTACGCAGTATTTT
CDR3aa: CASSRGTWGGATQYF

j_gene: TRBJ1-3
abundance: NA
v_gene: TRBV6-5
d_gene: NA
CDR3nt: TGTGCCAGCAGTCGGGATGGAAACACCATATATTTT
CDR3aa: CASSRDGNTIYF